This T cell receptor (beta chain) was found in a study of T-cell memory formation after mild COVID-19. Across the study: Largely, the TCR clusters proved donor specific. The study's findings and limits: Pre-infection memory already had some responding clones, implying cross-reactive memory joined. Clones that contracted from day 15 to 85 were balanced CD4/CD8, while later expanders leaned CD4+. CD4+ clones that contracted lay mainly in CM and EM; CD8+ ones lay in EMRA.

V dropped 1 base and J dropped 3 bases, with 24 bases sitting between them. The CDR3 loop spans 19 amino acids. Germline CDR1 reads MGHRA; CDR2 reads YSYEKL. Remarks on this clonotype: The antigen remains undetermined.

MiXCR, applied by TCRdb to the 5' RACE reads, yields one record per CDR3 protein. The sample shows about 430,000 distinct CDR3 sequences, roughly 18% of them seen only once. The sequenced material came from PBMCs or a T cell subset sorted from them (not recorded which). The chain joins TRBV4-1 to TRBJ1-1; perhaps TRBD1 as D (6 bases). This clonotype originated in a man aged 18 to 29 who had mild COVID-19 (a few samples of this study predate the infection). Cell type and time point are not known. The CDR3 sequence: CASSQVSWGVRTGYTEAFF. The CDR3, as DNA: TGCGCCAGCAGCCAAGTTTCCTGGGGTGTCCGAACAGGGTACACTGAAGCTTTCTTT.